This entry lists 21 T cell receptor beta chains sequenced from one sample in a study of HIV-infected patients and healthy controls (dated 2014 in TCRdb). Library preparation was by 5' RACE. The data were produced on an Illumina MiSeq. Approximately 0.5 ug RNA was reverse transcribed with SuperScript III using primers against the alpha and beta constant regions. Separate alpha and beta chain libraries were generated by chain-specific third strand synthesis with multiplexing indices. In-frame beta chains were kept once TCRdb had trimmed the public reads at Q25 with fastp and called clones with MiXCR. Identical CDR3 protein sequences are pooled into one entry, listed with their most common genes and DNA. This sample has some 13,000 distinct CDR3 sequences in its table, and 9% to 10% of those were observed once. About 6.3% of the sample rests with the top ten. Whole blood was used without fractionating the cells, so the repertoire represented all peripheral T cells without sorting.

The sample taken for sequencing was blood. The origin of the receptors is an adult in good health.

In its sample, this clonotype ranks as medium-sized (0.01 to 0.1%). The V gene is TRBV24-1, the J gene TRBJ2-2, with TRBD2 matching 7 bases. The CDR3 contains 15 residues. Trimming took 6 bases from V and 2 from J; bases not matched to a gene: 5. Germline V CDR1 and CDR2: KGHDR, SFDVKD. The CDR3, as DNA: TGTGCCACCAGTCGGACGGGAGGAAACACCGGGGAGCTGTTTTTT. It specifies CATSRTGGNTGELFF.

As for this clonotype: A much larger clonotype is one base distant, so this may be a read error. The chain joins TRBV5-8 to TRBJ1-5; D is unresolved. Germline V lookup: CDR1 SGHTS, CDR2 YDEGEE. The CDR3 runs 13 residues. This CDR3 reads CASSRTAEQHQHF. The CDR3 region has the DNA TGTGCCAGCAGCCGGACGGCGGAGCAGCACCAGCATTTT.

This clonotype was found many times. V usage is TRBV11-2 and J usage is TRBJ2-1; 10 bases line up with TRBD1. V was clipped by 3 bases and J by 3 bases; unmatched bases: 5. Germline loops: CDR1 SGHAT, CDR2 FQNNGV. This CDR3 is built from 16 residues. This CDR3 is CASSFLGTGDYNEQFF. CDR3 nucleotide sequence: TGTGCCAGCAGCTTTTTAGGGACAGGGGACTACAATGAGCAGTTCTTC.

This clonotype came up many times. The chain carries TRBV5-6 and TRBJ2-7, with 9 bases that match TRBD1. The CDR3 contains 14 residues. CDR1 and CDR2 from the germline V gene are SGHDT and YYEEEE. V shed 0 bases and J 2 bases; nucleotides not matched to a gene: 0. CDR3 region: CASSLGDRAYEQYF. CDR3 DNA: TGTGCCAGCAGCTTGGGGGACAGGGCCTACGAGCAGTACTTC.

This clonotype came up many times. This chain links TRBV13 with TRBJ2-1; 10 nucleotides agree with TRBD1. CDR1 and CDR2 (germline): PRHDT, FYEKMQ (reference sequence). The V and J ends lost 2 bases and 9 bases, in that order; junction bases with no gene match: 7. The CDR3 sequence is 15 residues long. The CDR3 DNA is TGTGCCAGCAGCTTATCGGACAGGGGGGACGGTGAGCAGTTCTTC. Translating gives CASSLSDRGDGEQFF.

This clonotype was recorded many times. The CDR3 DNA reads TGCGCCAGCAGCCCAGCGGCCACGGGACAGGGAAAAAAACTGTTTTTT. It is translated as CASSPAATGQGKKLFF. The V call is TRBV4-3, the J call TRBJ1-4; TRBD1 matches 9 bases. The CDR3 is 16 residues long. The V gene's germline CDR1 is LGHNA and CDR2 YSLEER. V shed 4 bases and J 9 bases; nucleotides not matched to a gene: 12.

This clonotype was observed a few times. The J gene is TRBJ1-2, the V gene TRBV7-2, with TRBD1 identical over 8 bases. CDR1 and CDR2 from the germline V gene are SGHTA and FQGNSA. This CDR3 spans 15 amino acids. The ends lost 4 bases at V and 8 bases at J; junction bases unmatched: 12. CDR3: CASSSTLTGVGGYTF. The CDR3 DNA reads as TGTGCCAGCAGCTCCACCCTGACAGGGGTAGGCGGCTACACCTTC.

There are many counts of this clonotype. The rearrangement joins TRBV7-2 to TRBJ2-7; perhaps D is TRBD1 or TRBD2 (6 bases each). The CDR3 consists of 19 residues. V lost 2 bases, J lost 0 bases, and 23 bases lay in between. Per the germline V gene, CDR1 is SGHTA and CDR2 is FQGNSA. The CDR3 nucleotides read TGTGCCAGCAGCTTAAAACCCGCTCCCCGGTGGGGGGCCTCCTACGAGCAGTACTTC. Translated: CASSLKPAPRWGASYEQYF.

This clonotype is judged medium-sized (0.01 to 0.1%). V is TRBV29-1 and J is TRBJ2-1; 9 positions match TRBD2. J was trimmed by 8 bases and V by 0 bases; bases with no gene match: 5. There are 14 residues in the CDR3. CDR1 is SQVTM, CDR2 ANQGSEA, per germline. The CDR3 DNA reads as TGCAGCGTTGAAGAATCTAGCGGGATCTATGAGCAGTTCTTC. It is translated as CSVEESSGIYEQFF.

This clonotype was seen more than once but under ten times. The chain links TRBV19 to TRBJ1-2, with D maybe TRBD1 (5 bases). The CDR3 is 12 residues long. The V gene lost 3 bases and the J gene lost 5 bases, with 7 bases spanning the gap. Germline CDR1 and CDR2: LNHDA and SQIVND (reference sequence). Here the CDR3 reads CASSIWGYGYTF. The CDR3 nucleotides are TGTGCCAGTAGTATTTGGGGGTATGGCTACACCTTC.

This clonotype is medium-sized within its sample. The V call is TRBV15, the J call TRBJ2-2, with 7 bases fitting TRBD2. The length of the CDR3 is 15 residues. Germline-derived CDR1 and CDR2 are LNHNV and YYDKDF (reference sequence). Losses at the gene ends were 8 bases for V and 1 base for J; bases not matched to a gene: 7. Written as DNA, the CDR3 is TGTGCCACCTCAGAAGCTAGCGGGAACACCGGGGAGCTGTTTTTT. Residues: CATSEASGNTGELFF.

This clonotype was observed at least ten times. This sequence joins TRBV6-2 or TRBV6-3 and TRBJ2-2, with D possibly being TRBD2 (5 bases). V was shortened by 2 bases and J by 7 bases, with 11 bases between the two germline ends. From germline, CDR1 is MNHEY and CDR2 SVGEGT. The CDR3 covers 14 residues. CDR3 sequence (DNA): TGTGCCAGCAGTTACGGTTATCGGGACGGGGAGCTGTTTTTT. Its protein is CASSYGYRDGELFF.

CDR3 amino acids: CASSEGTYEQYF. The CDR3 DNA sequence: TGTGCCAGCAGCGAAGGGACCTACGAGCAGTACTTC. J is TRBJ2-7 and V is TRBV7-2, with D unresolved. The V gene lost 5 bases and the J gene lost 2 bases, with 7 bases spanning the gap. Germline lookup yields CDR1 SGHTA and CDR2 FQGNSA. The CDR3 totals 12 residues.

This clonotype showed up many times. The rearrangement links TRBV20-1 to TRBJ2-3; 10 bases map to TRBD1. In germline, CDR1 is DFQATT, CDR2 SNEGSKA (reference sequence). Trimming removed 3 bases from V and 2 bases from J; junction bases left unmatched: 14. This CDR3 contains 18 residues. CDR3 residues: CSARGIAETGGITDTQYF. In DNA form, the CDR3 reads TGCAGTGCTAGGGGGATAGCGGAGACAGGGGGCATCACAGATACGCAGTATTTT.

The chain is built from TRBV28 and TRBJ1-3; D gene uncertain. Trimming cost V 2 bases and J 0 bases, with 11 bases left between them. Germline V gene data show CDR1 as MDHEN and CDR2 as SYDVKM. The CDR3 has 16 residues. CDR3 amino acids: CASSLAGFGSGNTIYF. The CDR3 region has the DNA TGTGCCAGCAGTTTAGCAGGATTCGGCTCTGGAAACACCATATATTTT. The variable domain in full, completed from reference TRBV28 and TRBJ1-3, reads DVKVTQSSRYLVKRTGEKVFLECVQDMDHENMFWYRQDPGLGLRLIYFSYDVKMKEKGDIPEGYSVSREKKERFSLILESASTNQTSMYLCASSLAGFGSGNTIYFGEGSWLTVV.

This clonotype was counted at least ten times. The V and J genes are TRBV20-1 and TRBJ2-4; D is perhaps TRBD2 (5 bases). Germline-derived CDR1 and CDR2 are DFQATT and SNEGSKA (reference sequence). The CDR3 is 15 amino acids. V lost 6 bases to trimming and J lost 2 bases, with 17 bases between them. CDR3 residues: CSAQTFAGTKNIQYF. CDR3 DNA sequence: TGCAGTGCCCAAACGTTTGCCGGGACCAAAAACATTCAGTACTTC.

This clonotype has ten or more counts. A junction end diverges from the germline sequence, so it may reflect a read error. The rearrangement joins TRBV3-1 to TRBJ1-1; a weak D match, TRBD1 (6 bases). CDR1 and CDR2 (germline): LGHDT, YNNKEL (reference sequence). There are 14 residues in the CDR3. The CDR3 DNA sequence: TGTGCCAGCACCCAAGGTCGGGGGGGCCTGGAAGCTTTCTTT. The encoded protein is CASTQGRGGLEAFF.

There are many counts of this clonotype. The chain uses TRBV12-3 or TRBV12-4 and TRBJ2-1, with 8 bases aligning to TRBD1. The CDR3 runs 15 residues. With 5 bases clipped from V and 4 bases from J, the junction kept 7 bases outside the gene matches. In nucleotides, the CDR3 is TGTGCCAGCAGTCCCCACAGGGGGGATTACAATGAGCAGTTCTTC. Encoded protein: CASSPHRGDYNEQFF.

In this sample, this clonotype is medium-sized. The chain combines TRBV29-1 with TRBJ2-3; 7 bases are a match to TRBD1. Germline lookup yields CDR1 SQVTM and CDR2 ANQGSEA. V lost 8 bases and J lost 4; bases outside the gene matches: 6. This CDR3 has 12 residues. The chain's CDR3 is CSFRQGSDTQYF. The CDR3 DNA follows: TGCAGCTTTCGACAGGGATCAGATACGCAGTATTTT.

This clonotype was found a few times. This chain uses TRBV5-6 with TRBJ2-1; 10 bases match TRBD2. The J segment lost 5 bases and the V segment lost 5 bases, leaving 13 bases of the junction unmatched. The germline V gene encodes CDR1 SGHDT and CDR2 YYEEEE. CDR3 length: 17 amino acids. The CDR3 DNA is TGTGCCAGCAGTCCCCCCGGCGGGACTAGCGTTCACAATGAGCAGTTCTTC. Protein product: CASSPPGGTSVHNEQFF.

This clonotype showed up just a few times. The chain is built from TRBV12-3 or TRBV12-4 and TRBJ2-1, with 10 bases aligning to TRBD1. V lost 6 bases to trimming and J lost 14 bases; unmatched junction nucleotides: 7. This CDR3 has 12 residues. This chain's CDR3 is CASSLKGQGKFF. DNA for the CDR3: TGTGCCAGCAGCCTAAAGGGACAGGGGAAGTTCTTC.